This TCR beta chain comes out of a study of CD8+ T cells in alopecia areata. RNA extraction and reverse transcription yielded cDNA as sequencing template. Data came from immunoSEQ multiplex PCR; TCRdb stores just in-frame clones and leaves some out. The data contain nearly 110,000 clones, around 84% of them singletons. Trimming removed 0 bases from V and 9 bases from J, with 9 bases in between. The CDR3 runs 13 residues. The germline V gene has CDR1 LGHNA and CDR2 YSLEER. Study-wide results and limits: Sequenced scalp T cells also include alphabeta T cells resident in normal skin.

Described treatment: oral pan-JAK inhibitor, 5-10 mg twice daily. As regards this clone: The antigen is undetermined.

The V call is TRBV4-3, the J call TRBJ1-5, with a weak D call TRBD1 (5 bases). The clonotype comes from a human donor with alopecia areata. The material sequenced was CD8+ T cells sorted from blood, taken at week 24, from a patient treated with tofacitinib. The CDR3 is CASSQDRGSPQHF. As DNA, the CDR3 is TGCGCCAGCAGCCAAGATCGGGGGTCGCCCCAGCATTTT.